This entry is about one TCR beta chain. There is no known antigen for this receptor. At one end the junction does not follow the germline gene, possibly because of a read error. This specimen belongs to a study of blood T cells in healthy people across ages (dated by TCRdb to the mid-2010s). As for the study more broadly: Template switching captured roughly one uniquely barcoded TCR beta cDNA molecule per two T cells in model experiments. To track age-related changes in TCR beta repertoire diversity, the study relied on deep sequencing normalized with unique cDNA molecular identifiers. Four age groups were formed from the donors: young (average roughly 15 years), middle-aged (just under 40), aged (roughly 56) and long-lived (more than 75). Two additional independent replicas of 1 million unique cDNA reads from the same blood draw were analyzed for two donors (one aged 18 to 29 and one aged 80 or older).

The donors were around 39 Caucasian individuals from Russia, aged roughly 6 to 90 years, who were systemically healthy. About 9.8 milliliters of peripheral blood were drawn from each donor into EDTA-treated Vacutainer tubes. Ficoll-Paque density-gradient centrifugation was used to isolate PBMCs, with at least 6 million per sample. Total RNA, at least 5 micrograms per sample, was extracted from PBMCs with Trizol reagent. The percentages of naive CD45RAhigh/CD27high T cells were determined by flow cytometry on a PBMC aliquot from every donor. CDR1 and CDR2 (KGHDR, SFDVKD) derive from the germline V gene. From the cysteine up to the phenylalanine, the CDR3 has a length of 14 residues. Of all the DNA, just the CDR3 is kept, 42 bases in frame from base 1. Study-level results and caveats: Estimates of total diversity from one million sequenced T cells were regarded as lower bounds and underestimates. Observed TCR beta diversity per million T cells fell roughly linearly with age, and a significant reduction was already apparent by age about 38. Bulk unsorted PBMC profiling prevented conclusive comparison of naive and antigen-experienced compartments. There was a strong correlation between observed TCR beta diversity and the percentage of naive T cells measured by flow cytometry. Because the CMV infection status of the donors was unknown, age-related changes in expanded clonotypes may potentially have been confounded. Compared with the aged group, the long-lived group had more naive CD4+ T cells, fewer expanded clones and increased TCR diversity, a pattern suggesting age selection.

The library came from 5' RACE. Reads for this sample came from an Illumina HiSeq 2500. A second about 7 to 12 cycle PCR used a sample-barcoded 5' primer and a J-beta primer mix. A unique molecular identifier was introduced onto each TCR beta cDNA molecule by a template-switch 5' adaptor carrying 12 random nucleotides. At least 2.5 million CDR3-containing paired-end reads were obtained from each sample. All of the RNA was converted into first-strand cDNA using the Mint cDNA synthesis kit, with a TRBC-specific oligonucleotide serving as the primer. After uracil-DNA glycosylase treatment, a first 18-cycle PCR used universal primers M1SS and BC2_uni_R on all cDNA. As for the original processing: Normalization of each sample was performed by random selection of 1 million high-quality reads, each carrying a distinct molecular identifier. Reads sharing molecular identifiers were discarded rather than binned into consensus sequences. MiTCR, set to a Q25 quality threshold and the strictest error-elimination algorithm, was used for CDR3 identification, clonotype clustering and error correction. A nonparametric unseen species model with Euler transformation was used to estimate a lower bound on total TCR beta diversity. TCRdb handled the public reads itself, with Q25 trimming in fastp and clone calling in MiXCR, and kept productive beta chains. Every distinct CDR3 protein forms one entry, paired with its most common genes and DNA. The authors' filters were not applied to this entry. The table for this sample lists hundreds of thousands of distinct CDR3 sequences; 20% to 30% of them were counted only once. The biggest ten clones account for around 3% of the sample.

The same sample was also used in a study of T cells of mothers and their children. The other study reports the following: The donors were nine systemically healthy Caucasian individuals, made up of three mothers and their six children. cDNA synthesis consumed the entire amount of extracted RNA, loaded at approximately 1.6 ug RNA in each 15 ul reaction. In the second PCR, the M1S primer introduced both the sample barcodes and 2-4 random nucleotides. Over 8.5 million TCR beta CDR3 reads came from each mother, compared with 3.3 million or so reads from each child. Thymic selection shapes the output of TCR recombination in a similar way in related and unrelated pairs, and inherited differences have a minor effect. Normalized repertoire overlap was always slightly but never significantly higher in related than unrelated mother-child pairs. With a sensitivity of about 100 clones per million clonotypes, no persistent microchimeric T cell clones were detected. Deep NGS was used in the study to compare the TCR beta repertoires of mothers and children and to look for features that separate related mother-child pairs from unrelated individuals. On average, the children were roughly 10 +/- 4 years old, while the mothers were roughly 40 +/- 4 years old. Libraries were sequenced on Illumina HiSeq 2000 with 100+100 nt paired-end reads after adapter ligation with NEBNext reagents. To avoid cross-contamination, the mother libraries and the child libraries were prepared a month apart and sequenced in separate runs. Between roughly 450,000 and 2,200,000 distinct TCR beta clonotypes were identified per donor. Naive TCR beta clonotypes were estimated from low-frequency clonotypes matched to each donor's FACS-determined naive share, without sorting.

Recombination connected TRBV24-1 to TRBJ1-2; no D gene is confidently identified. The sequencing sample was made of blood. This clonotype was obtained from a boy between 10 and 17 years old in good health. In nucleotide form, the sequence is TGTGCCACCAGTGATCCCTCCGGGATACCCTTTCTCTCCTTC. The encoded protein is CATSDPSGIPFLSF.